A selection of T cell receptor beta chains follows, all from one sample in a study of blood T cell repertoires in COVID-19. Sequencing used immunoSEQ multiplex PCR; TCRdb keeps in-frame clones, though not all of them. The sample lists fewer than 60,000 clones, roughly 82% occurring once. Sequencing input: peripheral blood. The receptors originated from a human donor in a cohort sampled during active COVID-19. Both conserved end residues are part of each CDR3. A D gene is named only where the DNA matches it firmly. Size is stated for part of the rows, as once, few or many counts, or as a class when the clone is expanded.

j_call	v_call	d_call	clone_size	cdr3_aa	cdr3_nt
TRBJ1-1	TRBV7-3	.	.	CASSLDTLNTEAFF	TGTGCCAGCAGCTTAGACACACTGAACACTGAAGCTTTCTTT
TRBJ1-1	TRBV21-1	.	.	CASTKGTDENLNTEAFF	TGTGCCAGCACCAAAGGGACAGACGAAAACCTGAACACTGAAGCTTTCTTT
TRBJ2-3	TRBV10-3	.	.	CATKLPSTDTQYF	TGTGCCACCAAACTACCTAGCACAGATACGCAGTATTTT
TRBJ2-3	TRBV7-2	TRBD2	.	CASSLAAGGWDTQYF	TGTGCCAGCAGCTTAGCGGCGGGGGGATGGGATACGCAGTATTTT
TRBJ2-1	TRBV24-1	.	.	CATKNRDSDNEQFF	TGTGCCACCAAGAACCGGGACTCCGACAATGAGCAGTTCTTC
TRBJ2-3	TRBV18	.	.	CASSPLTGHTDTQYF	TGTGCCAGCTCACCACTCACAGGCCACACAGATACGCAGTATTTT
TRBJ2-1	TRBV4-1	TRBD2	.	CASSQDLALAGGPDEQFF	TGCGCCAGCAGCCAAGATTTGGCGCTAGCGGGAGGGCCCGATGAGCAGTTCTTC
TRBJ2-2	TRBV6-5	.	.	CASSYAGSNTGELFF	TGTGCCAGCAGTTACGCGGGATCGAACACCGGGGAGCTGTTTTTT
TRBJ2-7	TRBV6-6	TRBD1	.	CASSFDRDIYEQYF	TGTGCCAGCAGTTTTGACAGGGATATCTACGAGCAGTACTTC
TRBJ1-4	TRBV6-4	.	.	CASSLQGGKEKLFF	TGTGCCAGCAGTTTACAGGGCGGAAAAGAAAAACTGTTTTTT
TRBJ1-1	TRBV19	TRBD1	.	CASSVQGATEAFF	TGTGCCAGTAGTGTCCAGGGGGCCACTGAAGCTTTCTTT
TRBJ1-4	TRBV5-1	TRBD1	once	CASSLAGQGLEKLFF	TGCGCCAGCAGCTTGGCCGGACAGGGTTTGGAAAAACTGTTTTTT
TRBJ2-7	TRBV18	TRBD2	.	CASSPYSGSFLEQYF	TGTGCCAGCTCACCATATAGCGGGAGTTTCCTCGAGCAGTACTTC
TRBJ1-6	TRBV7-2	.	.	CASSLSASSYNSPLHF	TGTGCCAGCAGCTTAAGCGCGAGCTCCTATAATTCACCCCTCCACTTT
TRBJ2-7	TRBV29-1	TRBD2	.	CSVGEGYEQYF	TGCAGCGTTGGGGAGGGTTACGAGCAGTACTTC
TRBJ2-1	TRBV2	.	.	CATKTSRNNEQFF	TGTGCCACAAAGACGTCCAGGAACAATGAGCAGTTCTTC
TRBJ1-1	TRBV2	.	.	CASYASAGTEAFF	TGTGCCAGTTACGCCTCGGCGGGCACTGAAGCTTTCTTT
TRBJ2-1	TRBV24-1	TRBD2	once	CATSDLRGSSYNEQFF	TGTGCCACCAGTGATTTGCGCGGGAGCTCCTACAATGAGCAGTTCTTC
TRBJ1-1	TRBV19	TRBD1	.	CASSSDREGSNTEAFF	TGTGCCAGTAGTTCCGACAGGGAAGGGTCCAACACTGAAGCTTTCTTT
TRBJ1-1	TRBV7-7	TRBD1	.	CASSPWTGGLGRNTEAFF	TGTGCTAGCAGCCCATGGACAGGGGGCCTGGGAAGGAACACTGAAGCTTTCTTT